Listed below are T cell receptor beta chains from one sample, sequenced in a study of blood T cell repertoires in COVID-19. Sequencing used immunoSEQ multiplex PCR; TCRdb keeps in-frame clones, though not all of them. Counted here are about 200,000 clones, around 90% occurring once; the ten biggest clones make up 2% to 2.5%. The sample was PBMCs or T cells enriched from blood (not recorded which). These receptors came from a woman in her 30s who had recovered from COVID-19. The CDR3 runs from the conserved cysteine through the conserved F or W. A D gene is named only where the DNA matches it firmly. Where a row states a size, it is once, few, many or the class of an expanded clone; other rows omit it.

V gene	clone size	D gene	J gene	CDR3 DNA	CDR3 protein
TRBV27	-	-	TRBJ1-1	TGTGCCAGCCAAGACAGCCTTAACACTGAAGCTTTCTTT	CASQDSLNTEAFF
TRBV7-7	once	TRBD2	TRBJ2-3	TGTGCCAGCAGCTTAGATAGCGGGCCTACAGATACGCAGTATTTT	CASSLDSGPTDTQYF
TRBV6-1	-	-	TRBJ2-5	TGTGCCAGCAGTGAGGGGCAGGCCCAAGAGACCCAGTACTTC	CASSEGQAQETQYF
TRBV28	-	TRBD1	TRBJ1-2	TGTGCCAGCAGTTTTGGGACAGGGGACTATGGCTACACCTTC	CASSFGTGDYGYTF
TRBV7-2	-	TRBD1	TRBJ1-5	TGTGCCAGCAGCTTACAGACAGGGGATCAGCCCCAGCATTTT	CASSLQTGDQPQHF
TRBV14	-	TRBD2	TRBJ2-2	TGTGCCAGCAGCCCACGACCGCTAGCGGGAACGGGGGAGCTGTTTTTT	CASSPRPLAGTGELFF
TRBV6-5	-	-	TRBJ1-1	TGTGCCAGCACGGGAGGGGCTTTGAACACTGAAGCTTTCTTT	CASTGGALNTEAFF
TRBV27	-	-	TRBJ1-4	TGTGCCAGCGGGCCCGGCCCAACTAATGAAAAACTGTTTTTT	CASGPGPTNEKLFF
TRBV30	-	TRBD2	TRBJ2-1	TGTGCCTGGAGTGGGGGGACTAGCGGGACTTTAAATGAGCAGTTCTTC	CAWSGGTSGTLNEQFF
TRBV10-3	-	-	TRBJ2-2	TGTGCCACCGGGGAATACACCGGGGAGCTGTTTTTT	CATGEYTGELFF
TRBV4-3	-	TRBD1	TRBJ1-2	TGCGCCAGCAGCCGCAAGGCTCAGGGGGAAGTCTATGGCTACACCTTC	CASSRKAQGEVYGYTF
TRBV5-4	-	TRBD1	TRBJ1-2	TGTGCCAGCAGCTTGCCCGAGACAGGGGGCGGTGGCTACACCTTC	CASSLPETGGGGYTF
TRBV6-1	-	TRBD1	TRBJ1-5	TGTGCCAGCAGTGATGGACAGGGGGATTATAGCAATCAGCCCCAGCATTTT	CASSDGQGDYSNQPQHF
TRBV7-9	-	TRBD2	TRBJ2-5	TGTGCCAGCAGCTATCTAGCGGGAGTAGAGACCCAGTACTTC	CASSYLAGVETQYF
TRBV11-2	-	TRBD1	TRBJ2-7	TGTGCCAGCAGCTCTGGGACAGGGCCCTACGAGCAGTACTTC	CASSSGTGPYEQYF
TRBV7-8	-	-	TRBJ1-1	TGTGCCAGCCTCGATGGACGGGGGGTGAACACTGAAGCTTTCTTT	CASLDGRGVNTEAFF
TRBV15	-	TRBD1	TRBJ1-3	TGTGCCACCAGCAGAGATAGACCGGGACAGGGTACTGGAAACACCATATATTTT	CATSRDRPGQGTGNTIYF
TRBV7-2	-	-	TRBJ2-3	TGTGCCAGCAGCTTCGACAGGCGTACAGATACGCAGTATTTT	CASSFDRRTDTQYF
TRBV28	-	-	TRBJ1-5	TGTGCCAGCTCCCCTGCGGGGAGTAACAATCAGCCCCAGCATTTT	CASSPAGSNNQPQHF
TRBV5-8	-	-	TRBJ1-5	TGTGCCAGCAGCCAGGGGTCTGCTGGGATCAATCAGCCCCAGCATTTT	CASSQGSAGINQPQHF
TRBV10-3	-	-	TRBJ1-1	TGTGCCATCAGAAGCCCACAGGTCAACACTGAAGCTTTCTTT	CAIRSPQVNTEAFF
TRBV4-2	-	TRBD1	TRBJ1-2	TGTGCCAGCAGCCAAGATCATACAGGGGGCTATAATGGCTACACCTTC	CASSQDHTGGYNGYTF
TRBV2	-	-	TRBJ2-7	TGTGCCCTTAAGGAGGGCAGGGAGAGCTACGAGCAGTACTTC	CALKEGRESYEQYF
TRBV5-1	once	-	TRBJ1-1	TGCGCCAGCAGCCGCGGGGCCACTGAAGCTTTCTTT	CASSRGATEAFF